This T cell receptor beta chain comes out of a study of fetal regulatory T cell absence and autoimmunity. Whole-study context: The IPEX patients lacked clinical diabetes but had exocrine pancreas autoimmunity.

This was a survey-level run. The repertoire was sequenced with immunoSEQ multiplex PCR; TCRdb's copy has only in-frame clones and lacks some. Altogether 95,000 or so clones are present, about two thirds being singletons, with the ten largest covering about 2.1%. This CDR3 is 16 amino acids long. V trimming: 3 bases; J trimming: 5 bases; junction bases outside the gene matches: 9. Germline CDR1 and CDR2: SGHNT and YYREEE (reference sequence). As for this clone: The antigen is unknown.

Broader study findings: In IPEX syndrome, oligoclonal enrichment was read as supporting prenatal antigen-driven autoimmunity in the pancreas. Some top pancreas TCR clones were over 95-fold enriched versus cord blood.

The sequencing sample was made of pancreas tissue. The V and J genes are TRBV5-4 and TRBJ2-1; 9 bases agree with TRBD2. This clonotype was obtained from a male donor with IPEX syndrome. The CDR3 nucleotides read TGTGCCAGCAGCTGGACTAGCGTCCAACCCCACAATGAGCAGTTCTTC. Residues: CASSWTSVQPHNEQFF.